This passage covers 9 T cell receptor beta chains from one sample sequenced in a study of early T cells in non-severe SARS-CoV-2 infection. TCRdb redid the calling of the 5' RACE reads with MiXCR, one entry per CDR3 protein. The sample lists about 83,000 distinct CDR3 sequences, approximately 13% occurring once. Source material: whole blood. All receptors come from an adult who was a healthcare worker with PCR-confirmed SARS-CoV-2 infection or an uninfected control (not recorded which).

J is TRBJ2-1 and V is TRBV5-1; 7 bases line up with TRBD1. With 1 base clipped from V and 6 bases from J, the junction kept 4 bases outside the gene matches. This CDR3 spans 14 amino acids. CDR1 and CDR2 from the germline V gene are SGHRS and YFSETQ. The CDR3 DNA is TGCGCCAGCAGCTTGCAGGGGGTGAGCAATGAGCAGTTCTTC. Translated, it gives CASSLQGVSNEQFF.

Ten or more counts support this clonotype. The chain links TRBV27 to TRBJ2-1; D is tentatively TRBD1 or TRBD2 (5 bases each). Per the germline V gene, CDR1 is MNHEY and CDR2 is SMNVEV (reference sequence). V lost 5 bases and J lost 8, with 13 bases in between. The CDR3 is made up of 13 amino acids. This CDR3 is CASSLQDFDEQFF. The CDR3 DNA is TGTGCCAGCAGTCTACAGGACTTCGATGAGCAGTTCTTC.

This chain joins TRBV5-5 and TRBJ1-5; D might be TRBD1 (5 bases). Germline V CDR1 and CDR2: SGHKS, YYEKEE (reference sequence). The CDR3 length is 15 residues. V was clipped by 4 bases and J by 3 bases, with 14 bases between them. CDR3 residues: CASSAPGGINQPQHF. For the CDR3, the DNA is TGTGCCAGCAGCGCGCCCGGGGGGATCAATCAGCCCCAGCATTTT.

This clonotype came up a few times. The chain links TRBV29-1 to TRBJ1-4; maybe TRBD1 (6 bases). Trimming took 4 bases from V and 5 from J, leaving 11 bases between them. This CDR3 is 13 amino acids long. The germline V gene has CDR1 SQVTM and CDR2 ANQGSEA. DNA for the CDR3: TGCAGCGTTGCCGGGGGCCTAAATGAAAAACTGTTTTTT. Amino acids: CSVAGGLNEKLFF.

V gene TRBV11-2 combines with J gene TRBJ2-5; weak D call: TRBD1 (5 bases). V was cut by 5 bases and J by 3 bases, with 13 bases left in between. CDR1 and CDR2 (germline): SGHAT, FQNNGV. This CDR3 is built from 14 residues. The DNA of the CDR3 is TGTGCCAGCAGCCTAGGGGCTACAGAAGAGACCCAGTACTTC. It encodes CASSLGATEETQYF.

In this sample, this clonotype turned up many times. The chain carries TRBV7-2 and TRBJ1-3; no definite D call. The V end lost 3 bases, the J end lost 7 bases, and 16 bases lay between the germline ends. The CDR3 contains 15 residues. CDR1 is SGHTA, CDR2 FQGNSA, per germline. The CDR3 loop is CASSLTSGNGNTIYF. The CDR3 DNA reads TGTGCCAGCAGCTTGACATCCGGAAATGGGAACACCATATATTTT.

The rearrangement joins TRBV20-1 to TRBJ2-5; 7 bases match TRBD1. This CDR3 is 14 amino acids long. The germline gives CDR1 DFQATT, CDR2 SNEGSKA (reference sequence). V lost 1 base and J lost 3; bases outside the gene matches: 5. CDR3 DNA: TGCAGTGCTAGAGCCCCGACAGGGAAAGAGACCCAGTACTTC. Translating it yields CSARAPTGKETQYF.

A few counts support this clonotype. The genes are TRBV6-6 and TRBJ1-6; D unclear. Germline V gene lookup returns CDR1 MNHNY and CDR2 SVGAGI (reference sequence). Trimming removed 0 bases from V and 6 bases from J, with 9 bases in between. This CDR3 region has 15 residues. The CDR3 DNA is TGTGCCAGCAGTTACTCGGGGTATACTAATTCACCCCTCCACTTT. Its translation: CASSYSGYTNSPLHF.

For this clonotype: This may come from a read error, since a much larger clone is one base off. The rearrangement uses TRBV18 and TRBJ2-7; TRBD2 matches 11 bases. V dropped 2 bases and J dropped 3; count of bases not matched to a gene: 3. The germline V gene has CDR1 KGHSH and CDR2 LQKENI. CDR3 length: 15 residues. The CDR3 sequence is CASSPIAGGLYEQYF. In DNA, the CDR3 is TGTGCCAGCTCACCAATAGCGGGAGGGCTCTACGAGCAGTACTTC. The full variable domain, its missing parts supplied by reference TRBV18 and TRBJ2-7, is NAGVMQNPRHLVRRRGQEARLRCSPMKGHSHVYWYRQLPEEGLKFMVYLQKENIIDESGMPKERFSAEFPKEGPSILRIQQVVRGDSAAYFCASSPIAGGLYEQYFGPGTRLTVT.